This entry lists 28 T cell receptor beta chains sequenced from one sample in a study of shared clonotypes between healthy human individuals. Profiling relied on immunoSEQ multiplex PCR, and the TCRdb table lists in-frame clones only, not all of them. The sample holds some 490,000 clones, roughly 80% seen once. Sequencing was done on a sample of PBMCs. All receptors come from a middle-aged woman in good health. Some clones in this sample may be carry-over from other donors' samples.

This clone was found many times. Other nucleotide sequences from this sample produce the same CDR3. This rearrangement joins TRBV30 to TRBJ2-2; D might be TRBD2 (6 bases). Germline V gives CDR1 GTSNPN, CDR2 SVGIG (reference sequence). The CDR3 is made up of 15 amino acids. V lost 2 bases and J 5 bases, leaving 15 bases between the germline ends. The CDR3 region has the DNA TGTGCCTGGAGTCGGCTAGCGACCATAACCGGGGAGCTGTTTTTT. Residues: CAWSRLATITGELFF.

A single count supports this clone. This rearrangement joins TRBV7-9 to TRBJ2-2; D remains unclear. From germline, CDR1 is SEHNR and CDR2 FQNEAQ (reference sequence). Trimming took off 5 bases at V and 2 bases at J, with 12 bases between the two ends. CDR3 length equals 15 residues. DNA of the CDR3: TGTGCCAGCAGCGCCCCGGCAGGCAACACCGGGGAGCTGTTTTTT. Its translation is CASSAPAGNTGELFF.

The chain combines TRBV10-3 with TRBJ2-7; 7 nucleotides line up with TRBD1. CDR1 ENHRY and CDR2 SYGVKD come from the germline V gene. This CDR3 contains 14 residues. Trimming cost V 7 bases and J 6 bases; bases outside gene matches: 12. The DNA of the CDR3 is TGTGCCATCACCCCGGGACAGCCCCCCAGCGAGCAGTACTTC. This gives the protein CAITPGQPPSEQYF.

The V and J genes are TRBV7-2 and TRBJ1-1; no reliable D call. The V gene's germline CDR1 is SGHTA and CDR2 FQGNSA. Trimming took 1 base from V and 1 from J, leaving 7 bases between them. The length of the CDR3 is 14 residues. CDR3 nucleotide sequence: TGTGCCAGCAGCTTAGAGGGAGCGAACACTGAAGCTTTCTTT. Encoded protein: CASSLEGANTEAFF.

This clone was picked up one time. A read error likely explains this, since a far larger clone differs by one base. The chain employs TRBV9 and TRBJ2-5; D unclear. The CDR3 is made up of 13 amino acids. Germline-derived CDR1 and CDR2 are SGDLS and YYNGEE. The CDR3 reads CAISAPSQETQYF. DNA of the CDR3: TGTGCCATCAGCGCCCCTAGTCAAGAGACCCAGTACTTC.

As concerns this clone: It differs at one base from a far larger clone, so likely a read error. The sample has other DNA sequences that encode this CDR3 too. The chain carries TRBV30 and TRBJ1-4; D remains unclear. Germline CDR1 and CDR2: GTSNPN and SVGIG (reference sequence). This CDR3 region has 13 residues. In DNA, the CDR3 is TGTGCTTGGAGTTTGGGATTTAATGAAAAACTGTTTTTT. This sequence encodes CAWSLGFNEKLFF.

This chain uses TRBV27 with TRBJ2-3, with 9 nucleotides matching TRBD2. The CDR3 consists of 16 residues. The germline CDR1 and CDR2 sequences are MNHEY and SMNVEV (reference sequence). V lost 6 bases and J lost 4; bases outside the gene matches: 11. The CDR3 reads CASSPKRTSDADTQYF. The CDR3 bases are TGTGCCAGCAGCCCAAAACGGACTAGCGATGCAGATACGCAGTATTTT.

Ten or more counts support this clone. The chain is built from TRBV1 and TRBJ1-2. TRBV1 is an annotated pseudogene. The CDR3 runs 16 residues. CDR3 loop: CTSSQDRAASNYGYTF. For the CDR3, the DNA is TGCACCAGCAGCCAAGATAGGGCAGCTTCTAACTATGGCTACACCTTC.

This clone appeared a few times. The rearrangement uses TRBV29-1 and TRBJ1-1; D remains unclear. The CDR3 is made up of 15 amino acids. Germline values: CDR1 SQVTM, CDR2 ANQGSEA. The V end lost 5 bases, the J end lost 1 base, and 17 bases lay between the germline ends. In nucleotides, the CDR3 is TGCAGCGTTCTTAAAGCATTGGCACAGAACACTGAAGCTTTCTTT. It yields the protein CSVLKALAQNTEAFF.

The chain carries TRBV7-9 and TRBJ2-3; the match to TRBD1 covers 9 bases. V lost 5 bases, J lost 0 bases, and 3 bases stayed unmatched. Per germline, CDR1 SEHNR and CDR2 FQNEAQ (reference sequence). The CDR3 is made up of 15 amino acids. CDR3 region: CASSQGQGSTDTQYF. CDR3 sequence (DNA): TGTGCCAGCAGCCAGGGACAGGGTAGCACAGATACGCAGTATTTT.

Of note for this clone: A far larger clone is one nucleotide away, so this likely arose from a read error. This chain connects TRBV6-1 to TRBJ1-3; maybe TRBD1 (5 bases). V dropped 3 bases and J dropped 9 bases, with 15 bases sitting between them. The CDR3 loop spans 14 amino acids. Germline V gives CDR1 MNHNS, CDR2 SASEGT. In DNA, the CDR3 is TGTGCCAGCAGTGAGTCCAGGGTCAGAAGCACCATATATTTT. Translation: CASSESRVRSTIYF.

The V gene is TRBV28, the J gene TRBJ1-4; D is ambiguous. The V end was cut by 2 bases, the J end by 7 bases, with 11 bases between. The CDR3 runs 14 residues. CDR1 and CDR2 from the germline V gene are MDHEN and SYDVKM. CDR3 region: CASSLTGIGEKLFF. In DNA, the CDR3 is TGTGCCAGCAGTTTAACGGGGATAGGTGAAAAACTGTTTTTT.

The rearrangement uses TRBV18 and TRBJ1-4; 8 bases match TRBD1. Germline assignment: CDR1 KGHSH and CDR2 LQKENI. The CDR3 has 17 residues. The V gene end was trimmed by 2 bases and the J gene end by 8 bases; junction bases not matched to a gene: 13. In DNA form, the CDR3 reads TGTGCCAGCTCACCAGAGCGTCCAGGACAGGGCGGGGAAAAACTGTTTTTT. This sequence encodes CASSPERPGQGGEKLFF.

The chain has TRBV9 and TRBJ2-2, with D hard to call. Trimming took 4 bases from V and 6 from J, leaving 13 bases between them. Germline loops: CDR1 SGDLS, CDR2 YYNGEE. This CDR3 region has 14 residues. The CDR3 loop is CASSPSRFPGELFF. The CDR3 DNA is TGTGCCAGCAGCCCCTCCAGGTTCCCCGGGGAGCTGTTTTTT.

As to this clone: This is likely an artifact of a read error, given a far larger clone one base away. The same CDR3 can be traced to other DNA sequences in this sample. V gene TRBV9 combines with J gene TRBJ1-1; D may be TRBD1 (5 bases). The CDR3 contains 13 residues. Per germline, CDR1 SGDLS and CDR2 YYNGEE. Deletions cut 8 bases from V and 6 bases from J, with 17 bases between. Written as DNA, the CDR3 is TGTGCCAGTAGCCCACAGACAGCTTCTGAAGCTTTCTTT. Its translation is CASSPQTASEAFF.

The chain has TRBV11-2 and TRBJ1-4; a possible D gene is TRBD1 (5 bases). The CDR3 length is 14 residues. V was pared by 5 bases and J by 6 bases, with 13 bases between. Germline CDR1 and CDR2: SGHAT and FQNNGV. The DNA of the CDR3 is TGTGCCAGCAGCCTCAGGGTTGGGTATGAAAAACTGTTTTTT. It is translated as CASSLRVGYEKLFF.

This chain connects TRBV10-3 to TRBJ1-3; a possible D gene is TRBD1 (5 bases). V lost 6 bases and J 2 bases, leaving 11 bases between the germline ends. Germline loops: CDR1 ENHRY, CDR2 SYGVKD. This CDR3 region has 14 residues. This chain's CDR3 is CAIRKGSPGNTIYF. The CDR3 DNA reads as TGTGCCATCAGGAAGGGGTCCCCTGGAAACACCATATATTTT.

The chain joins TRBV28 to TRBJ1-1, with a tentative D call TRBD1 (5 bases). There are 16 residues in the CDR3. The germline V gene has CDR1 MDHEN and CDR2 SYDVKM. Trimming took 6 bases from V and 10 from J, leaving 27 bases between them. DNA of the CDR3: TGTGCCAGCAGCACTCCCGGGGCCCCACCAGCAGTAGGAGCTTTCTTT. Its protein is CASSTPGAPPAVGAFF.

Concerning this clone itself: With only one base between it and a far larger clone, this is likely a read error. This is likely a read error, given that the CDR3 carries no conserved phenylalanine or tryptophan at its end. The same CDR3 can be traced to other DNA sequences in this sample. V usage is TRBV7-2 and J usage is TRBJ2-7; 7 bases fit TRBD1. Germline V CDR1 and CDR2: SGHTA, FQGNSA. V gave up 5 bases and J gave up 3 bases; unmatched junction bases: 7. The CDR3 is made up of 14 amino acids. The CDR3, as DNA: TGTGCCAGCAGCAAGGCCGGGACAGACTACGAGCAGTACCTC. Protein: CASSKAGTDYEQYL.

The CDR3 DNA reads TGTGCCAGCAGCCCGGGACTAGCGGGACCCTTCCAAGAGACCCAGTACTTC. Translation: CASSPGLAGPFQETQYF. The chain carries TRBV7-7 and TRBJ2-5, with 13 bases fitting TRBD2. Germline V gene data show CDR1 as SSHAT and CDR2 as FNYEAQ (reference sequence). J gave up 1 base and V 5 bases, and 7 bases lay outside the gene matches. The CDR3 loop spans 17 amino acids.

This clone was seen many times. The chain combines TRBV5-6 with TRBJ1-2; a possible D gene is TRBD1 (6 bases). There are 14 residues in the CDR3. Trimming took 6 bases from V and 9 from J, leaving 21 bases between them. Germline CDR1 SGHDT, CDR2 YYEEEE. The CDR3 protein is CASNWGRVVRSYTF. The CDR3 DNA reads TGTGCCAGCAACTGGGGGCGGGTCGTGAGGAGCTACACCTTC.

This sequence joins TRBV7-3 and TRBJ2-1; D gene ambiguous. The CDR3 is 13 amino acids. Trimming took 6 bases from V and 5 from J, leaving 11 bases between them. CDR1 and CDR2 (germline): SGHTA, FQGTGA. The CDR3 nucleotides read TGTGCCAGCAGTCGTTCAGGAGACAATGAGCAGTTCTTC. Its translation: CASSRSGDNEQFF.

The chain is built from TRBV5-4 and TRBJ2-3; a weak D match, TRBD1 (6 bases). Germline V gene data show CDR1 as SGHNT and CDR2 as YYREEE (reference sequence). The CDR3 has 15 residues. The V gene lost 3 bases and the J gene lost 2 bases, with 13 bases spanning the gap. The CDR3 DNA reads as TGTGCCAGCAGCTCCCGACAGGCCCCCACAGATACGCAGTATTTT. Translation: CASSSRQAPTDTQYF.

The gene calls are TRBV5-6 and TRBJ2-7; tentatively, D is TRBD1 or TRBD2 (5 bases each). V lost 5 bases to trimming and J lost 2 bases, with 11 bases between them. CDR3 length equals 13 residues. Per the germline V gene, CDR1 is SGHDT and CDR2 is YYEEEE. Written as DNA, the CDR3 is TGTGCCAGCAGGGCGCAGGGAGCCTACGAGCAGTACTTC. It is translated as CASRAQGAYEQYF.

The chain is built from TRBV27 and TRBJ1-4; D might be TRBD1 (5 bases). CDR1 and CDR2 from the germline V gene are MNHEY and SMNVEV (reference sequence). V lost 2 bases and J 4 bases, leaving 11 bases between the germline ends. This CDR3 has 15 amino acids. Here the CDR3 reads CASSLNGGINEKLFF. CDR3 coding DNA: TGTGCCAGCAGTTTAAATGGGGGGATTAATGAAAAACTGTTTTTT.

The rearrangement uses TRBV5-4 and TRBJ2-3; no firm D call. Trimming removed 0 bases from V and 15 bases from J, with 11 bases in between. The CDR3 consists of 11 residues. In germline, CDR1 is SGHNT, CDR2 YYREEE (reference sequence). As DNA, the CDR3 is TGTGCCAGCAGCTTGGGGGGATCCGAATATTTT. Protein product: CASSLGGSEYF.

The CDR3 spells CASSPSSRGGELFF. The DNA of the CDR3 is TGTGCCAGCAGCCCATCCTCTAGGGGCGGGGAGCTGTTTTTT. V gene TRBV11-2 combines with J gene TRBJ2-2, with a tentative D call TRBD1 (5 bases). Germline assignment: CDR1 SGHAT and CDR2 FQNNGV. The CDR3 totals 14 residues. Trimming shortened V by 5 bases and J by 7 bases, and 14 bases separated the two germline ends.

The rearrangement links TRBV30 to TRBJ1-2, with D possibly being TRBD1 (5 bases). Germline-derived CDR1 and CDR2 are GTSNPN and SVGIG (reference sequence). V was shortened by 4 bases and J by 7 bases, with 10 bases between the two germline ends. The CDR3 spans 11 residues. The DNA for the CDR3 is TGTGCCTGGATGCTGGGGGGTGGCTACACCTTC. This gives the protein CAWMLGGGYTF.